What follows describes a single T cell receptor (beta chain). This clone was counted a single time. Its antigen is not yet known. No per-base quality is available; no much larger clone lies one base away. The sample originates from a study of T cell therapy after organ transplantation (dated by TCRdb to the late 2010s). For the study in its entirety: Autologous CMV-specific T cells, expanded in vitro for 2 to 3 weeks with a peptide pool of 30 HLA class I and II CMV epitopes, were used as therapy products. This study was a follow-up analysis of the TRBV repertoire from an open-label phase I trial that tested autologous CMV-specific adoptive T cell therapy in people who had received solid-organ transplants. Among the roughly 10 patients, eight were classed as clinical responders, while two were classed as nonresponders. Up to 6 T cell doses were administered to patients every 2 weeks, and patients were monitored for 25 to 35 weeks after therapy was completed. Blood samples for the long-term post-therapy time point were collected 20 to 29 weeks after therapy was completed. A median of 1.92 x 10^8 CMV-specific T cells was administered to patients across 2 to 6 intravenous infusions. Long-term post-therapy samples were available for only 8 of the 10 patients.

From a lookup of the germline V gene, CDR1 and CDR2 are MRHNA and SNTAGT. The CDR3 measures 14 amino acids from cysteine to phenylalanine. The DNA shown is the 42-base CDR3, in frame from base 1. V loses 4 bases of germline sequence and J loses 4 bases, and the interval between the two ends is 13 bases. Broad study findings and their caveats: Reconstitution after therapy appeared to involve both transferred clonotypes and endogenous clonotypes that were not detected in the therapy products. Marked pretherapy clonal expansions with minimal repertoire change after therapy were observed in nonresponders. The small cohort prevented assessing confounders such as concurrent antirejection and antiviral medications. Fold change in CD8 clonality after therapy was inversely correlated with pretherapy clonality, suggesting that less biased repertoires were more receptive to remodeling. Few detected expansions in nonresponders may reflect reduced sample coverage from poor CD8+ T cell yield.

The time point label, read with the paper, signifies: 20-29 weeks after completion of therapy. The patients had received solid-organ transplants and had drug-resistant/recurrent cytomegalovirus. Ten people from the trial were chosen for repertoire analysis because post-therapy peripheral blood mononuclear cells were available from them. A BD FACSAria III was used to sort viable CD3+CD8+CD4- lymphocytes from PBMCs. The Qiagen DNeasy Kit was used to extract genomic DNA from sorted cells. TRB CDR3 regions were amplified from genomic DNA with the immunoSEQ two-step, bias-controlled multiplex PCR assay. CDR3 libraries were sequenced on an Illumina NextSeq 500. In the authors' own workflow: The immunoSEQ Analyzer platform was used for the initial alignment and bioinformatics, which included bias normalization against synthetic CDR3 analogs. V, D and J genes were annotated according to IMGT database definitions. Further TRBV analyses used VDJtools version 1.1.10 and the R package tcR version 2.2.1.11 with default settings. GLIPH analysis was done using default settings in version 1.0. Significant clonotype frequency changes were tested by 2-sided binomial test with Benjamini-Hochberg correction (alpha = 0.01) in CDR3 sequences with at least 5 reads. This is the immuneACCESS table as TCRdb keeps it, with only in-frame sequences that have V and J called. A part of the clones is gone; compared with another copy, unresolved V genes explain less than half, and the rest is unexplained. Clone size and V and J calls were adopted from that table, with D and trimming inferred from the DNA. The sample has 15,000 to 20,000 clones on record, 65% to 90% of them singletons. Together, the top ten hold about 28% of the sample.

Sequencing used CD8+ T cells from blood, obtained after autologous CMV-specific T cell therapy. The chain employs TRBV6-4 and TRBJ1-1, with the identity of the D gene unclear. The clonotype comes from a human patient who had received a solid organ transplant and had CMV disease. After transplantation, some T cells may belong to the graft donor instead of the recipient. The nucleotides read TGTGCCAGCAGTGGGGTGGGGAGGGCCACTGAAGCTTTCTTT. It specifies CASSGVGRATEAFF.